These 29 T cell receptor beta chains were all obtained from the same sample, sequenced in a study of T cells in Graves' hyperthyroidism and ophthalmopathy. There were TCR beta CDR3 regions amplified from RNA transcripts. TCR CDR3 regions were first amplified by RT-PCR with HTBI primers. TCRdb used MiXCR to reprocess the multiplex PCR reads, holding one entry per CDR3 protein. The sample consists of 600,000 or so distinct CDR3 sequences, about 14% of them appearing once. The sequenced material came from blood. The origin of the receptors is a woman aged 45-60 years with Graves' ophthalmopathy.

This clonotype has ten or more counts. The chain combines TRBV27 with TRBJ2-4; D remains unclear. V lost 3 bases, J lost 8 bases, and 14 bases lay in between. In germline, CDR1 is MNHEY, CDR2 SMNVEV (reference sequence). The CDR3 sequence is 14 residues long. The CDR3 loop is CASSLGTALDIQYF. DNA of the CDR3: TGTGCCAGCAGTTTGGGCACCGCTCTGGACATTCAGTACTTC.

This chain links TRBV6-1 with TRBJ2-7; 15 positions agree with TRBD2. Per the germline V gene, CDR1 is MNHNS and CDR2 is SASEGT. This CDR3 is 16 amino acids long. With 6 bases clipped from V and 2 bases from J, the junction kept 5 bases outside the gene matches. DNA for the CDR3: TGTGCCAGCAGGCGGGGACTAGCGGGAGGCGCCTACGAGCAGTACTTC. It specifies CASRRGLAGGAYEQYF.

As to this clonotype: This could be a read error, since a much larger clone is one nucleotide away. As the CDR3 is not closed by the conserved phenylalanine or tryptophan, this likely results from a read error. The rearrangement links TRBV6-1 to TRBJ2-7; the D is unclear. Germline loops: CDR1 MNHNS, CDR2 SASEGT. The CDR3 runs to 13 residues. V shed 4 bases and J shed 0 bases, with 7 bases lying between them. DNA of the CDR3: TGTGCCAGCAGTGCGGCTAGCTCCTACGAGCAGTACCTC. This translates into CASSAASSYEQYL.

The chain recombines TRBV5-1 with TRBJ2-7, with TRBD1 matching over 9 bases. Germline loops: CDR1 SGHRS, CDR2 YFSETQ. The CDR3 is 14 amino acids. V shed 3 bases, J shed 2 bases, and the junction held 3 bases outside the gene matches. The CDR3 region is CASSYRTGAYEQYF. In nucleotides, the CDR3 is TGCGCCAGCAGCTACCGGACAGGGGCCTACGAGCAGTACTTC.

The sample holds many counts of this clonotype. This chain connects TRBV14 to TRBJ2-5; D perhaps matches TRBD1 (5 bases). The CDR3 contains 15 residues. Germline-derived CDR1 and CDR2 are SGHDN and FVKESK. Deletions cut 4 bases from V and 1 base from J, with 13 bases between. The CDR3 coding sequence is TGTGCCAGCAGCCCGGACAATAGGCGCCAAGAGACCCAGTACTTC. Translation gives CASSPDNRRQETQYF.

This clonotype came up many times. The chain has TRBV10-3 and TRBJ1-1; 8 bases are shared with TRBD1. The CDR3 is 14 residues long. V dropped 10 bases and J dropped 1; count of bases not matched to a gene: 8. Germline lookup yields CDR1 ENHRY and CDR2 SYGVKD. The CDR3 sequence: CATSGTGPNTEAFF. The CDR3 nucleotides read TGTGCCACATCCGGGACAGGTCCGAACACTGAAGCTTTCTTT.

This clonotype was seen ten or more times. The chain recombines TRBV20-1 with TRBJ1-2; 8 bases match TRBD1. CDR1 is DFQATT and CDR2 is SNEGSKA in the germline V gene (reference sequence). Trimming took 5 bases from V and 6 from J; bases not matched to a gene: 8. The length of the CDR3 is 13 residues. The CDR3 is CSASAGGVDGYTF. CDR3 coding DNA: TGCAGTGCTTCGGCAGGGGGCGTGGATGGCTACACCTTC.

This clonotype was picked up many times. J is TRBJ1-2 and V is TRBV28, with D possibly TRBD1 on 5 matching bases. V was shortened by 1 base and J by 8 bases, with 11 bases between the two germline ends. Germline CDR1 MDHEN, CDR2 SYDVKM. CDR3 length: 13 residues. Here the CDR3 reads CASSLLGTWGYTF. The CDR3 coding sequence is TGTGCCAGCAGTTTATTAGGGACTTGGGGCTACACCTTC.

Ten or more counts support this clonotype. The genes are TRBV28 and TRBJ2-3; possible D gene TRBD1, 5 bases. Per germline, CDR1 MDHEN and CDR2 SYDVKM. Trimming took 2 bases from V and 0 from J, leaving 12 bases between them. This CDR3 comprises 16 residues. CDR3 sequence (DNA): TGTGCCAGCAGTTTAAGTCAGGGTACTAGCACAGATACGCAGTATTTT. Amino acids: CASSLSQGTSTDTQYF.

This clonotype is categorized as medium-sized. The rearrangement joins TRBV28 to TRBJ2-7; 7 bases are a match to TRBD2. The CDR3 contains 14 residues. Germline V gives CDR1 MDHEN, CDR2 SYDVKM. Trimming took 1 base from V and 3 from J; bases not matched to a gene: 3. The CDR3 loop reads CASSLFGLDYEQYF. The DNA for the CDR3 is TGTGCCAGCAGTTTATTTGGACTAGACTACGAGCAGTACTTC.

This clonotype was detected many times. The rearrangement uses TRBV24-1 and TRBJ1-2; 7 bases are a match to TRBD1. CDR1 is KGHDR and CDR2 is SFDVKD in the germline V gene. CDR3 length: 14 residues. After removal of 7 bases from V and 5 bases from J, the junction contained 9 bases not matched to a gene. The CDR3 loop is CATRHRDSSYGYTF. The DNA for the CDR3 is TGTGCCACCAGACACCGGGACAGTAGTTATGGCTACACCTTC.

This clonotype was picked up a small number of times. V is TRBV28 and J is TRBJ2-5; possible D gene TRBD2, 6 bases. The CDR3 loop spans 14 amino acids. Looked up from germline, CDR1 is MDHEN and CDR2 is SYDVKM. Trimming shortened V by 3 bases and J by 4 bases, and 12 bases separated the two germline ends. CDR3 nucleotide sequence: TGTGCCAGCAGTTTGGCCGGGACTCCAGAGACCCAGTACTTC. It specifies CASSLAGTPETQYF.

The chain couples TRBV10-3 to TRBJ1-2, with 7 positions matching TRBD1. V lost 2 bases and J lost 6; bases outside the gene matches: 6. The CDR3 sequence is 14 residues long. Germline V lookup: CDR1 ENHRY, CDR2 SYGVKD. The chain's CDR3 is CAISENVDRDGYTF. The CDR3 DNA is TGTGCCATCAGTGAGAATGTCGACAGGGATGGCTACACCTTC.

The sample holds many counts of this clonotype. This sequence joins TRBV5-8 and TRBJ2-3, with D possibly matching TRBD2 (6 bases). Trimming cost V 1 base and J 1 base, with 16 bases left between them. Germline CDR1 reads SGHTS; CDR2 reads YDEGEE. The CDR3 is 17 amino acids. The CDR3 spells CASSLRGSPPRTDTQYF. The DNA for the CDR3 is TGTGCCAGCAGCTTGCGGGGGTCCCCGCCCCGCACAGATACGCAGTATTTT. Using reference TRBV5-8 and TRBJ2-3 for the parts outside the CDR3, the full variable domain is EAGVTQSPTHLIKTRGQQATLRCSPISGHTSVYWYQQALGLGLQFLLWYDEGEERNRGNFPPRFSGRQFPNYSSELNVNALELEDSALYLCASSLRGSPPRTDTQYFGPGTRLTVL.

Worth noting for this clonotype: This could be a read error, since a much larger clone is one nucleotide away. J is TRBJ2-2 and V is TRBV6-1; no clear D gene. Germline CDR1 reads MNHNS; CDR2 reads SASEGT. The CDR3 sequence is 12 residues long. V dropped 6 bases and J dropped 1 base, with 3 bases sitting between them. CDR3 bases: TGTGCCAGCAGATGGAACACCGGGGAGCTGTTTTTT. Protein sequence: CASRWNTGELFF.

This clonotype was found many times. The chain uses TRBV30 and TRBJ1-1; D remains unclear. The V end was cut by 5 bases, the J end by 7 bases, with 11 bases between. Per germline, CDR1 GTSNPN and CDR2 SVGIG (reference sequence). The CDR3 is 11 amino acids. The CDR3 region is CAWQGWDEAFF. Here the CDR3 DNA reads TGTGCCTGGCAAGGGTGGGATGAAGCTTTCTTT.

This clonotype has a count of ten or more. The chain employs TRBV11-3 and TRBJ2-1, with 8 nucleotides matching TRBD1. Germline values: CDR1 SGHNT, CDR2 YENEEA. The CDR3 is 15 amino acids. Trimming removed 5 bases from V and 2 bases from J; junction bases left unmatched: 5. As DNA, the CDR3 is TGTGCCAGCAGCAAACAGGGGGGAACCTACAATGAGCAGTTCTTC. This codes for CASSKQGGTYNEQFF. The full variable domain, completed using reference TRBV11-3 and TRBJ2-1, is EAGVVQSPRYKIIEKKQPVAFWCNPISGHNTLYWYLQNLGQGPELLIRYENEEAVDDSQLPKDRFSAERLKGVDSTLKIQPAELGDSAVYLCASSKQGGTYNEQFFGPGTRLTVL.

Ten or more counts support this clonotype. The chain has TRBV4-2 and TRBJ2-7, with 7 bases lining up with TRBD1. The CDR3 loop spans 16 amino acids. Germline V lookup: CDR1 LGHNA, CDR2 YNFKEQ. V lost 3 bases to trimming and J lost 0 bases; unmatched junction nucleotides: 8. The CDR3 DNA reads as TGTGCCAGCAGCCAGGGGAGACAGGGAAGCTCCTACGAGCAGTACTTC. It codes for CASSQGRQGSSYEQYF.

This clonotype was seen only a few times. At one boundary the junction diverges from the germline segment, which might be a read error. This chain joins TRBV11-2 and TRBJ2-3; D is unresolved. The germline V gene encodes CDR1 SGHAT and CDR2 FQNNGV. The CDR3 loop spans 13 amino acids. For the CDR3, the DNA is TGTGCCAGCAGCTTAGGTAGCACAGATACGCGGTATTTT. It translates to CASSLGSTDTRYF.

This clonotype was recorded at least ten times. This rearrangement joins TRBV5-1 to TRBJ1-1, with 7 bases lining up with TRBD1. CDR1 and CDR2 (germline): SGHRS, YFSETQ. Trimming took 4 bases from V and 1 from J; bases not matched to a gene: 7. The CDR3 extends over 15 amino acids. The CDR3 DNA reads as TGCGCCAGCAGCGAGTTGACAGGGTCGAACACTGAAGCTTTCTTT. It encodes CASSELTGSNTEAFF.

This clonotype was seen many times. This chain connects TRBV7-2 to TRBJ2-1; possibly TRBD2 for D (6 bases). The germline V and J ends were trimmed by 0 bases and 7 bases, with 28 bases remaining between them. The CDR3 consists of 20 residues. CDR1 and CDR2 from the germline V gene are SGHTA and FQGNSA. The CDR3 loop reads CASSLAYPHREPKIGNEQFF. The DNA for the CDR3 is TGTGCCAGCAGCTTAGCTTACCCTCACCGGGAGCCGAAGATTGGTAATGAGCAGTTCTTC.

The V call is TRBV13, the J call TRBJ2-4; possibly TRBD1 for D (6 bases). There are 14 residues in the CDR3. V dropped 3 bases and J dropped 15 bases, with 21 bases sitting between them. Germline CDR1 reads PRHDT; CDR2 reads FYEKMQ (reference sequence). CDR3 residues: CASSFYGQFTLGYF. In DNA form, the CDR3 reads TGTGCCAGCAGCTTCTATGGACAGTTCACCCTAGGGTACTTC.

In the case of this clonotype: A much larger clone sits a single nucleotide away, making a read error possible. This chain links TRBV27 with TRBJ2-1; TRBD2 aligns across 12 bases. The CDR3 totals 14 residues. Germline lookup yields CDR1 MNHEY and CDR2 SMNVEV (reference sequence). Trimming took 6 bases from V and 10 from J; bases not matched to a gene: 7. The CDR3 DNA follows: TGTGCCAGCAGAAAGACTAGCGGGAGTGGCGAGCAGTTCTTC. It translates to CASRKTSGSGEQFF.

This clonotype has only a few counts. This chain connects TRBV2 to TRBJ1-4, with 9 positions matching TRBD1. Trimming at V came to 1 base and at J to 7 bases, leaving 4 bases not matched to a gene. CDR3 length: 15 amino acids. In germline, CDR1 is SNHLY, CDR2 FYNNEI. The CDR3 DNA is TGTGCCAGCAGTGAAGACAGGGGGCGTTCTGAAAAACTGTTTTTT. Translated, it gives CASSEDRGRSEKLFF.

This clonotype was picked up many times. V usage is TRBV7-3 and J usage is TRBJ2-1; the match to TRBD2 covers 11 bases. Per the germline V gene, CDR1 is SGHTA and CDR2 is FQGTGA. Trimming cost V 5 bases and J 1 base; bases outside gene matches: 7. The CDR3 runs to 17 residues. CDR3 loop: CASSPGIAGGSYNEQFF. The CDR3 region has the DNA TGTGCCAGCAGCCCGGGAATAGCGGGAGGGTCCTACAATGAGCAGTTCTTC.

This clonotype was found many times. The V gene is TRBV11-1, the J gene TRBJ2-7; 13 bases match TRBD2. Germline V lookup: CDR1 SGHAT, CDR2 FQDESV (reference sequence). The CDR3 sequence is 16 residues long. Trimming at V came to 4 bases and at J to 1 base, leaving 4 bases not matched to a gene. CDR3: CASSWGLAGRSYEQYF. The CDR3, as DNA: TGTGCCAGCAGCTGGGGACTAGCGGGACGGTCCTACGAGCAGTACTTC.

Notes on this clonotype: Sequence at one end of the junction differs from germline and may be a read error. The V gene is TRBV5-1, the J gene TRBJ2-5; D possibly corresponds to TRBD2 (5 bases). CDR1 and CDR2 (germline): SGHRS, YFSETQ. This CDR3 has 13 amino acids. The CDR3 here is CASSIGIIETQYF. The CDR3 DNA follows: TGTGCCAGCAGCATCGGGATCATAGAGACCCAGTACTTC.

This clonotype was observed at least ten times. V and J are TRBV7-2 and TRBJ1-1, with no clear D. V lost 5 bases to trimming and J lost 1 base, with 8 bases between them. This CDR3 is 13 amino acids long. Germline V gene sequence: CDR1 SGHTA, CDR2 FQGNSA. In nucleotides, the CDR3 is TGTGCCAGCAGCACACAAGAGAACACTGAAGCTTTCTTT. It translates to CASSTQENTEAFF.

This clonotype was counted at least ten times. The chain employs TRBV20-1 and TRBJ2-4, with 9 bases fitting TRBD2. The germline V gene has CDR1 DFQATT and CDR2 SNEGSKA (reference sequence). V dropped 0 bases and J dropped 1; count of bases not matched to a gene: 16. CDR3 length: 20 residues. The DNA for the CDR3 is TGCAGTGCTAGAGATCGTGCGGGAGGGCCATTGAACAACGCCAAAAACATTCAGTACTTC. Amino acid sequence: CSARDRAGGPLNNAKNIQYF.